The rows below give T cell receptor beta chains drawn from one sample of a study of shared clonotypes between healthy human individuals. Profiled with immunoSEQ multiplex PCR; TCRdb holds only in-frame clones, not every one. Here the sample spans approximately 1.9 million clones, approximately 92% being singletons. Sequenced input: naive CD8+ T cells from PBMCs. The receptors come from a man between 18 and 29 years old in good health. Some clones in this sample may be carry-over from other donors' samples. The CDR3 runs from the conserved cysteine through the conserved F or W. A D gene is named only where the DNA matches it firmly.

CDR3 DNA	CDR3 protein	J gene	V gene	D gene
TGTGCCAGCAGCCCCAGACTAGGGAACACCGGGGAGCTGTTTTTT	CASSPRLGNTGELFF	TRBJ2-2	TRBV7-9	NA
TGTGCCATCAGTGAGGCGACTAGCGGGAGGGCCGGGGAGCTGTTTTTT	CAISEATSGRAGELFF	TRBJ2-2	TRBV10-3	TRBD2
TGTGCCAGCAGCCCGGACCCGAGCTCCTACAATGAGCAGTTCTTC	CASSPDPSSYNEQFF	TRBJ2-1	TRBV7-6	NA
TGTGCCAGCAGCCTCGATCGTCGTTTAGGGGACGGGCAGCCCCAGCATTTT	CASSLDRRLGDGQPQHF	TRBJ1-5	TRBV7-6	NA
TGCGCCAGCAGCCAAGATCCGGAGGGTCGTACTGAAGCTTTCTTT	CASSQDPEGRTEAFF	TRBJ1-1	TRBV4-3	NA
TGCGCCAGCAGCTTGACGGGAGGGCCCTCCTACAATGAGCAGTTCTTC	CASSLTGGPSYNEQFF	TRBJ2-1	TRBV5-1	TRBD2
TGTGCCAGCAGCCAGGGGGTGGGAGGGCTGAACGGCAATCAGCCCCAGCATTTT	CASSQGVGGLNGNQPQHF	TRBJ1-5	TRBV4-2	NA
TGTGCCAGCTCACCACTACCACGACTAGCGCAATACAATGAGCAGTTCTTC	CASSPLPRLAQYNEQFF	TRBJ2-1	TRBV18	TRBD2
TGCGCCAGCAGCCAAGGGCTCTCGGAGACCCAGTACTTC	CASSQGLSETQYF	TRBJ2-5	TRBV4-3	NA
TGTGCCACCAGCTTAAGGGTTAGACAAGGCCAGCCCCAGCATTTT	CATSLRVRQGQPQHF	TRBJ1-5	TRBV15	NA
TGTGCCAGCAGTTTCCTAGATCAAGAGACCCAGTACTTC	CASSFLDQETQYF	TRBJ2-5	TRBV27	NA
TGTGCCAGCAGTTTCCACGGGAGCAATCAGCCCCAGCATTTT	CASSFHGSNQPQHF	TRBJ1-5	TRBV28	NA
TGTGCCAGCAGTGGAACTAGCGGGAGGACAAAGAGCACAGATACGCAGTATTTT	CASSGTSGRTKSTDTQYF	TRBJ2-3	TRBV2	TRBD2